The following is a T cell receptor beta chain sequence with its context. Its antigen remains unknown. The sample is drawn from a study of T cells in localized non-small cell lung cancer. Data came from immunoSEQ multiplex PCR; TCRdb stores just in-frame clones and leaves some out. The table lists approximately 2,500 clones, roughly 33% of them singletons. CDR3 length: 13 residues. Trimming pared 9 bases from V and 7 bases from J, leaving 18 bases between. Germline CDR1 and CDR2: LNHDA and SQIVND (reference sequence). Whole-study findings and limits: The appearance of a median roughly 61 of the top 100 tumor clones was seen in adjacent lung. Measurement of T cell clonality placed uninvolved adjacent lung highest, above the level in tumor. Heterogeneity remains possible because sequencing was limited to only one tumor region.

This TCR derives from a man aged 35 to 69 with stage I lung adenocarcinoma. Specimen: lung tumor tissue, collected before any cancer treatment. The J gene is TRBJ1-2, the V gene TRBV19; possible D gene TRBD1, 6 bases. CDR3 in amino acids: CASRLRGGPGYTF. In DNA form, the CDR3 reads TGTGCCAGCCGCCTCAGGGGAGGACCTGGCTACACCTTC.